The 28 T cell receptor beta chains presented below share a single source sample, sequenced in a study of T cell clones after liver transplantation (dated by TCRdb to between 2018 and 2020). The library was made by the immunoSEQ multiplex PCR assay. In TCRdb, the immuneACCESS table is reduced to in-frame sequences with V and J assigned. These tables do not hold every clone; where another copy was compared, an unresolved V gene accounts for under half, and the others remain unexplained. This sample gives tens of thousands of clones in total; roughly 80% of them show up just once. Approximately 8% of the sample lies in the top ten. The time point label for this specimen denotes: pre-transplant. The sample in question was CD4+ T cells from blood, obtained before liver transplant. The receptors stem from a human donor who received a liver transplant.

The chain has TRBV7-9 and TRBJ2-7; 7 positions agree with TRBD1. This CDR3 region has 16 residues. Looked up from germline, CDR1 is SEHNR and CDR2 is FQNEAQ (reference sequence). Trimming removed 1 base from V and 3 bases from J; junction bases left unmatched: 9. The CDR3 sequence is CASSLGNRDSHYEQYF. DNA for the CDR3: TGTGCCAGCAGCTTAGGGAACCGGGACAGCCACTACGAGCAGTACTTC.

The chain carries TRBV2 and TRBJ1-4, with 11 bases lining up with TRBD1. Trimming at V came to 6 bases and at J to 2 bases, leaving 5 bases not matched to a gene. Germline V gene lookup returns CDR1 SNHLY and CDR2 FYNNEI. This CDR3 has 16 amino acids. CDR3 loop: CASSGQGASTNEKLFF. The CDR3 DNA reads as TGTGCCAGCAGCGGACAGGGGGCCTCCACTAATGAAAAACTGTTTTTT.

This clone was picked up a small number of times. The DNA for the CDR3 is TGTGCCAGCAGCTTAACGGAAAATTCACCCCTCCACTTT. This sequence encodes CASSLTENSPLHF. This chain links TRBV7-3 with TRBJ1-6; D not certain. CDR1 SGHTA and CDR2 FQGTGA come from the germline V gene. Trimming stripped 0 bases from V and 7 bases from J, with 4 bases between. The CDR3 loop spans 13 amino acids.

The chain couples TRBV7-3 to TRBJ2-5; no reliable D call. The V gene lost 3 bases and the J gene lost 7 bases, with 12 bases spanning the gap. CDR1 and CDR2 (germline): SGHTA, FQGTGA. The length of the CDR3 is 13 residues. The CDR3 bases are TGTGCCAGCAGCTTCGTCCGATGGGGGACCCAGTACTTC. Protein sequence: CASSFVRWGTQYF.

The chain has TRBV18 and TRBJ2-3; D is uncertain. Germline V gene data show CDR1 as KGHSH and CDR2 as LQKENI. Trimming removed 6 bases from V and 1 base from J, with 14 bases in between. The CDR3 covers 15 residues. CDR3: CASSPNLGRTDTQYF. In DNA form, the CDR3 reads TGTGCCAGCTCCCCAAATCTAGGTCGCACAGATACGCAGTATTTT.

This clone was observed a single time. The chain combines TRBV19 with TRBJ2-1; 7 bases agree with TRBD1. CDR1 is LNHDA, CDR2 SQIVND, per germline (reference sequence). With V trimmed by 6 bases and J by 4 bases, 9 bases remained unmatched. The CDR3 is made up of 15 amino acids. The chain's CDR3 is CASSTRQGSYNEQFF. The CDR3 DNA reads TGTGCCAGTAGCACCCGACAGGGAAGTTACAATGAGCAGTTCTTC.

This chain links TRBV6-5 with TRBJ1-6, with D unresolved. The CDR3 length is 13 residues. Germline values: CDR1 MNHEY, CDR2 SVGAGI. V lost 0 bases to trimming and J lost 13 bases, with 10 bases between them. In DNA form, the CDR3 reads TGTGCCAGCAGTTACTCTCCGAATCGGCCCCTCCACTTT. It encodes CASSYSPNRPLHF.

The chain joins TRBV2 to TRBJ2-2, with 8 bases identical to TRBD1. V lost 6 bases, J lost 4 bases, and 10 bases stayed unmatched. The CDR3 sequence is 16 residues long. Per germline, CDR1 SNHLY and CDR2 FYNNEI. The CDR3 sequence is CASSRGQGSITGELFF. CDR3 bases: TGTGCCAGCAGCCGAGGACAGGGAAGTATCACCGGGGAGCTGTTTTTT.

V is TRBV30 and J is TRBJ1-1; no firm D call. CDR1 and CDR2 (germline): GTSNPN, SVGIG (reference sequence). CDR3 size: 13 residues. Trimming pared 6 bases from V and 4 bases from J, leaving 15 bases between. CDR3 in DNA: TGTGCCTGCTCGTACACCTATTCCACTGAAGCTTTCTTT. This encodes CACSYTYSTEAFF.

The rearrangement joins TRBV10-3 to TRBJ2-3; TRBD2 agrees at 8 bases. The CDR3 is 18 residues long. Germline-derived CDR1 and CDR2 are ENHRY and SYGVKD. V gave up 2 bases and J gave up 0 bases; unmatched junction bases: 10. For the CDR3, the DNA is TGTGCCATCAGTGAGGCTATTCGGGGGGGCGCAAGCACAGATACGCAGTATTTT. Its translation: CAISEAIRGGASTDTQYF.

This clone was observed a handful of times. This chain joins TRBV5-1 and TRBJ1-1; no definite D call. Germline loops: CDR1 SGHRS, CDR2 YFSETQ. The V gene lost 2 bases and the J gene lost 1 base, with 6 bases spanning the gap. This CDR3 has 13 amino acids. Written as DNA, the CDR3 is TGCGCCAGCAGCTTTGGCTGGAACACTGAAGCTTTCTTT. It translates to CASSFGWNTEAFF.

This chain uses TRBV29-1 with TRBJ1-1; 7 positions agree with TRBD1. In germline, CDR1 is SQVTM, CDR2 ANQGSEA. The CDR3 consists of 12 residues. V trimming: 7 bases; J trimming: 3 bases; junction bases outside the gene matches: 5. The CDR3 DNA reads as TGCAGCGCCCAGGGGGAGTACACTGAAGCTTTCTTT. It is translated as CSAQGEYTEAFF.

This rearrangement joins TRBV7-3 to TRBJ2-7; 11 bases map to TRBD2. The CDR3 runs to 17 residues. J gave up 0 bases and V 11 bases, and 15 bases lay outside the gene matches. From germline, CDR1 is SGHTA and CDR2 FQGTGA. The CDR3 protein is CAGPGGTSGQHSYEQYF. The CDR3 bases are TGTGCCGGCCCCGGTGGGACTAGCGGTCAGCACTCCTACGAGCAGTACTTC.

The rearrangement uses TRBV7-9 and TRBJ2-1; 8 bases line up with TRBD2. The V segment lost 10 bases and the J segment 6 bases; nucleotides outside the gene matches: 11. The CDR3 runs to 14 residues. From germline, CDR1 is SEHNR and CDR2 FQNEAQ (reference sequence). The CDR3 protein is CATPSREDRNEQFF. The CDR3 coding sequence is TGTGCCACCCCTTCGCGGGAGGACCGCAATGAGCAGTTCTTC.

This clone occurred a few times. In DNA, the CDR3 is TGTGCCATCGGGGGAGAACAGGGGAGCACTGAAGCTTTCTTT. It is translated as CAIGGEQGSTEAFF. The chain combines TRBV10-3 with TRBJ1-1, with 7 bases fitting TRBD1. The germline gives CDR1 ENHRY, CDR2 SYGVKD. The CDR3 extends over 14 amino acids. After removal of 8 bases from V and 4 bases from J, the junction contained 10 bases not matched to a gene.

This sequence joins TRBV12-1 and TRBJ2-7; the table's D call, TRBD1, was not checked against the DNA. TRBV12-1 corresponds to a pseudogene. The length of the CDR3 is 18 residues. The CDR3 DNA reads as TGTGCCAGCAGCGGGGACCGGGACAGCTCCAAAGGAGGCTACGAGCAGTACTTC. Its protein is CASSGDRDSSKGGYEQYF.

This chain joins TRBV4-1 and TRBJ1-2; D perhaps matches TRBD1 (6 bases). Germline CDR1 reads MGHRA; CDR2 reads YSYEKL. The length of the CDR3 is 16 residues. V was clipped by 2 bases and J by 12 bases, with 25 bases between them. Here the CDR3 DNA reads TGCGCCAGCAGCCAAAATTTCCGGGCCCTACAGGGAATTAACACCTTC. It codes for CASSQNFRALQGINTF.

This clone was seen more than once but under ten times. V gene TRBV6-6 combines with J gene TRBJ1-1, with D possibly matching TRBD1 (6 bases). V gave up 4 bases and J gave up 4 bases, with 13 bases separating them. The CDR3 runs to 14 residues. The germline V gene encodes CDR1 MNHNY and CDR2 SVGAGI (reference sequence). In nucleotides, the CDR3 is TGTGCCAGCAGTTGGGAAAGGGGGATCACTGAAGCTTTCTTT. Translation: CASSWERGITEAFF.

The chain uses TRBV6-6 and TRBJ2-1, with D perhaps assigned TRBD1 or TRBD2 (5 bases each). Germline V lookup: CDR1 MNHNY, CDR2 SVGAGI (reference sequence). The CDR3 loop spans 15 amino acids. Trimming shortened V by 3 bases and J by 3 bases, and 12 bases separated the two germline ends. The CDR3 region is CASSYQGGGYNEQFF. Written as DNA, the CDR3 is TGTGCCAGCAGTTATCAGGGTGGGGGCTACAATGAGCAGTTCTTC.

V is TRBV6-1 and J is TRBJ1-1; D not resolved. The germline V gene has CDR1 MNHNS and CDR2 SASEGT. Deletions cut 1 base from V and 4 bases from J, with 7 bases between. This CDR3 has 13 residues. CDR3 sequence: CASSEVRGTEAFF. Written as DNA, the CDR3 is TGTGCCAGCAGTGAAGTTCGGGGCACTGAAGCTTTCTTT.

The V and J genes are TRBV6-6 and TRBJ1-2, with D uncertain. Germline V gives CDR1 MNHNY, CDR2 SVGAGI (reference sequence). The CDR3 spans 11 residues. The V end lost 6 bases, the J end lost 8 bases, and 10 bases lay between the germline ends. The CDR3 here is CASSSHSGYTF. In DNA form, the CDR3 reads TGTGCCAGCAGCTCGCACTCGGGCTACACCTTC.

This chain joins TRBV11-2 and TRBJ2-7; D is perhaps TRBD1 (6 bases). Germline CDR1 SGHAT, CDR2 FQNNGV. Trimming cost V 6 bases and J 2 bases, with 17 bases left between them. The CDR3 covers 15 residues. The DNA of the CDR3 is TGTGCCAGCAGTCTAACCACAGGGTCCCCCTACGAGCAGTACTTC. It codes for CASSLTTGSPYEQYF.

This clone was seen only once. The CDR3 nucleotides read TGCAGCGTTGCCAACTCCTACGAGCAGTACTTC. This sequence encodes CSVANSYEQYF. The chain combines TRBV29-1 with TRBJ2-7, with D unclear. This CDR3 has 11 residues. The germline V and J ends were trimmed by 4 bases and 0 bases, with 4 bases remaining between them. Germline values: CDR1 SQVTM, CDR2 ANQGSEA.

The chain carries TRBV5-1 and TRBJ2-1; 11 bases are a match to TRBD1. The germline gives CDR1 SGHRS, CDR2 YFSETQ. V was pared by 5 bases and J by 6 bases, with 7 bases of the junction left unmatched. The CDR3 has 15 amino acids. CDR3 sequence reads: CASRPGQGDINEQFF. CDR3 DNA: TGCGCCAGCAGGCCGGGACAGGGGGATATCAATGAGCAGTTCTTC. Variable domain in full (rest from reference TRBV5-1 and TRBJ2-1): KAGVTQTPRYLIKTRGQQVTLSCSPISGHRSVSWYQQTPGQGLQFLFEYFSETQRNKGNFPGRFSGRQFSNSRSEMNVSTLELGDSALYLCASRPGQGDINEQFFGPGTRLTVL.

The chain has TRBV28 and TRBJ2-7; D may be TRBD1 or TRBD2 (6 bases each). The CDR3 is 14 residues long. V was pared by 5 bases and J by 3 bases, with 14 bases between. Germline CDR1 and CDR2: MDHEN and SYDVKM. CDR3 nucleotides: TGTGCCAGCAGTCCCCCGGGGGCAAACTACGAGCAGTACTTC. This codes for CASSPPGANYEQYF.

CDR3 amino acids: CASSQGALLREKLFF. In nucleotides, the CDR3 is TGCGCCAGCAGCCAAGGGGCCCTGCTCAGGGAAAAACTGTTTTTT. The chain joins TRBV4-1 to TRBJ1-4; D is undetermined. V lost 1 base and J lost 8, with 14 bases in between. Germline values: CDR1 MGHRA, CDR2 YSYEKL. The CDR3 is made up of 15 amino acids.

The J gene is TRBJ2-3, the V gene TRBV27, with D unresolved. Germline V lookup: CDR1 MNHEY, CDR2 SMNVEV (reference sequence). The CDR3 spans 14 residues. V was clipped by 6 bases and J by 1 base, with 11 bases between them. CDR3 residues: CASSHTPRTDTQYF. The DNA of the CDR3 is TGTGCCAGCAGCCACACCCCTCGCACAGATACGCAGTATTTT.

The V gene is TRBV7-2, the J gene TRBJ2-3, with D possibly being TRBD1 (6 bases). The V end was cut by 2 bases, the J end by 1 base, with 13 bases between. From germline, CDR1 is SGHTA and CDR2 FQGNSA. The CDR3 totals 16 residues. CDR3 sequence reads: CASSLYDPGGTDTQYF. The CDR3 DNA sequence: TGTGCCAGCAGCTTATACGATCCAGGGGGCACAGATACGCAGTATTTT.